This TCR beta chain was found in a study of T cells in localized non-small cell lung cancer. Study findings and constraints: Adjacent lung tissue had a median around 50 of the top 100 clones found in the tumor. Elevated blood T cell density was associated with longer overall survival.

This CDR3 is 15 amino acids long. Between the trimmed V and J ends, which lost 5 bases and 5 bases, there was a span of 15 bases. The germline gives CDR1 LNHDA, CDR2 SQIVND (reference sequence). The data were produced by immunoSEQ multiplex PCR, yet TCRdb's version contains in-frame clones alone and is incomplete. The sample contains about 2,600 clones, 37% of which appear only once. Worth noting for this clone: What it binds is unknown.

The TCR comes from a woman aged 35 to 70 with stage II squamous cell lung carcinoma. The specimen was normal lung tissue next to the tumor, collected before any cancer treatment. The chain is built from TRBV19 and TRBJ2-2; D not resolved. The CDR3 DNA reads TGTGCCAGTAGTTCCGGCCAAGGGTTTACCGGGGAGCTGTTTTTT. Translation: CASSSGQGFTGELFF.